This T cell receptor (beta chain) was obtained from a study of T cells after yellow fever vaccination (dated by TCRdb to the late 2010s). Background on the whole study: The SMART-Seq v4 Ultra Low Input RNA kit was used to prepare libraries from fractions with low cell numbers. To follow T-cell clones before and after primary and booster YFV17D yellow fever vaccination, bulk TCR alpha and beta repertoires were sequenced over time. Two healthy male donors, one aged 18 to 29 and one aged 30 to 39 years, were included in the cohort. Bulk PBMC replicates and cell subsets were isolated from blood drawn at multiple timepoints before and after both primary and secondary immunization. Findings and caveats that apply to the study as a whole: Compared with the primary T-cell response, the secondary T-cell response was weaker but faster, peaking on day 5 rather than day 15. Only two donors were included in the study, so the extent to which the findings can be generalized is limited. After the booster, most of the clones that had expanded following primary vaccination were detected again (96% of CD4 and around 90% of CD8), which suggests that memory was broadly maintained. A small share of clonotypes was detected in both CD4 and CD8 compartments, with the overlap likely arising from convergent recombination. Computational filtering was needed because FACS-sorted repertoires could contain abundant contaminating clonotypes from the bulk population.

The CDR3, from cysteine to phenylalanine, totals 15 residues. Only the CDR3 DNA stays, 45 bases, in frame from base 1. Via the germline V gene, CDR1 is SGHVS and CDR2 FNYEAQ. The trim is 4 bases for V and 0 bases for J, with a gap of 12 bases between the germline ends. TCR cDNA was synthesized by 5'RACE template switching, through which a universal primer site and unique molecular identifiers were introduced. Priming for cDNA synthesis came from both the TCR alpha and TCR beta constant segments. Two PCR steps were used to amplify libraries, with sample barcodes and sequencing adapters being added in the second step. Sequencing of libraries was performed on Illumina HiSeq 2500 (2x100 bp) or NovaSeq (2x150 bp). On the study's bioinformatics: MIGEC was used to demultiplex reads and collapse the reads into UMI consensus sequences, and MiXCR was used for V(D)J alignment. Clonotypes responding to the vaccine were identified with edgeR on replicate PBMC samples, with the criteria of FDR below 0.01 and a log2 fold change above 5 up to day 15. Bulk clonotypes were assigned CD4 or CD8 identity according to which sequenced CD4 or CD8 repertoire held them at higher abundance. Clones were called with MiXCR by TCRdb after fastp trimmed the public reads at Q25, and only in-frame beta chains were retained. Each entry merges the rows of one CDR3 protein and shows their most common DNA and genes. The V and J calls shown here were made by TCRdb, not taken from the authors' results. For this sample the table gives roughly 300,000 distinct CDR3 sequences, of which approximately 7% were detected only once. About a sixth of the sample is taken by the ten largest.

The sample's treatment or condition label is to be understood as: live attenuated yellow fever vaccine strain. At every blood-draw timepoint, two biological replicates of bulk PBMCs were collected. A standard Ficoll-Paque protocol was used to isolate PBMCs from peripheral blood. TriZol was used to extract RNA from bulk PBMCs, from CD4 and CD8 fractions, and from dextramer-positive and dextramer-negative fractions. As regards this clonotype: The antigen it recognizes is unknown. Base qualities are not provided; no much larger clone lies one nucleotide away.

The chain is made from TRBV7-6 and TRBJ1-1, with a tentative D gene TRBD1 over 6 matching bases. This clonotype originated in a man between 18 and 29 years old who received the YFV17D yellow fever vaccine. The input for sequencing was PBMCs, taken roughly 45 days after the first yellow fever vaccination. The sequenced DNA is TGTGCCAGCAGCTCCCAGGACAGCATGAACACTGAAGCTTTCTTT. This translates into CASSSQDSMNTEAFF.